One sample yielded the 12 T cell receptor beta chains listed below, sequenced in a study of CD8 T cells in ankylosing spondylitis (dated by TCRdb to the late 2010s). Broad study findings and their caveats: A TCR beta motif made up of 7 to 9 highly homologous amino acid variants appeared to be characteristic of blood from ankylosing spondylitis patients.

Their antigens are not known. The library was generated by 5' RACE. Instrument used: Illumina HiSeq 2500. In-frame beta chains were kept once TCRdb had trimmed the public reads at Q25 with fastp and called clones with MiXCR. Rows with a matching CDR3 protein are joined into one entry that keeps the most common DNA and genes. The sample table contains 400,000 or so distinct CDR3 sequences; only one count was recorded for roughly 25% of them. The ten biggest clones cover roughly 1% of the sample. Specimen: blood, either unsorted or a sorted T cell fraction (not recorded which). The receptors originated from a male donor with ankylosing spondylitis.

This chain uses TRBV6-2 or TRBV6-3 with TRBJ2-1, with no clear D. Trimming took 7 bases from V and 7 from J, leaving 17 bases between them. CDR1 MNHEY and CDR2 SVGEGT come from the germline V gene. CDR3 length: 14 residues. DNA of the CDR3: TGTGCCAGCACCTTCTCCACCTCTCGGAATGAGCAGTTCTTC. This gives the protein CASTFSTSRNEQFF.

This clonotype has just a few counts. V and J are TRBV24-1 and TRBJ1-2; D gene ambiguous. The CDR3 spans 11 residues. In germline, CDR1 is KGHDR, CDR2 SFDVKD. V gave up 6 bases and J gave up 7 bases, with 8 bases separating them. The DNA for the CDR3 is TGTGCCACCAGTAACGCTGGTGGCTACACCTTC. Its protein is CATSNAGGYTF.

The rearrangement links TRBV6-5 to TRBJ2-3; tentatively, D is TRBD2 (6 bases). V was pared by 5 bases and J by 3 bases, with 12 bases between. CDR1 is MNHEY, CDR2 SVGAGI, per germline. The CDR3 contains 14 residues. CDR3 sequence: CASSPSGETDTQYF. CDR3 DNA: TGTGCCAGCAGTCCCTCGGGAGAGACAGATACGCAGTATTTT.

V and J are TRBV3-1 and TRBJ2-5; weak D call: TRBD1 (6 bases). CDR1 LGHDT and CDR2 YNNKEL come from the germline V gene (reference sequence). The ends were cut back, 2 bases at V and 5 bases at J, with 9 bases in the middle. This CDR3 is 13 amino acids long. The CDR3 loop is CASSQQGRETQYF. The CDR3, as DNA: TGTGCCAGCAGCCAACAGGGGCGGGAGACCCAGTACTTC.

CDR3 DNA: TGTGCCAGCTGGGGGACGAATACCTACAATGAGCAGTTCTTC. Translated, it gives CASWGTNTYNEQFF. The chain recombines TRBV6-1 with TRBJ2-1, with D perhaps TRBD1 or TRBD2 (5 bases each). CDR1 is MNHNS and CDR2 is SASEGT in the germline V gene. Trimming shortened V by 8 bases and J by 2 bases, and 13 bases separated the two germline ends. There are 14 residues in the CDR3.

A few counts support this clonotype. The chain uses TRBV5-5 and TRBJ2-7, with 7 bases lining up with TRBD2. The CDR3 has 13 residues. CDR1 is SGHKS, CDR2 YYEKEE, per germline (reference sequence). V shed 4 bases and J 3 bases; nucleotides not matched to a gene: 4. CDR3 region: CASSVRDYYEQYV. DNA of the CDR3: TGTGCCAGCAGCGTACGGGACTACTACGAGCAGTACGTC.

The chain is built from TRBV11-3 and TRBJ2-3; the D gene is possibly TRBD2 (5 bases). Germline assignment: CDR1 SGHNT and CDR2 YENEEA. The CDR3 spans 15 residues. V was shortened by 2 bases and J by 5 bases, with 14 bases between the two germline ends. The CDR3 nucleotides read TGTGCCAGCAGCTTACCCCTCGACGGGATAGATACGCAGTATTTT. It specifies CASSLPLDGIDTQYF.

V usage is TRBV27 and J usage is TRBJ1-3, with D possibly TRBD1 on 6 matching bases. The V end lost 6 bases, the J end lost 0 bases, and 15 bases lay between the germline ends. In germline, CDR1 is MNHEY, CDR2 SMNVEV (reference sequence). This CDR3 is 16 amino acids long. CDR3 region: CASSSDSVSSGNTIYF. CDR3 DNA: TGTGCCAGCAGCTCGGACAGCGTGAGCTCTGGAAACACCATATATTTT.

The chain recombines TRBV6-1 with TRBJ2-7; the match to TRBD1 covers 7 bases. V was clipped by 1 base and J by 5 bases; unmatched bases: 2. This CDR3 contains 13 residues. CDR1 is MNHNS, CDR2 SASEGT, per germline. The CDR3 nucleotides are TGTGCCAGCAGTGAAGGACAGGGCAACGAGCAGTACGTC. It specifies CASSEGQGNEQYV.

CDR3 bases: TGTGCCAGCAGCTCGGGACAGGGTACCCGAGATGAGCAGTTCTTC. Translating it yields CASSSGQGTRDEQFF. The chain couples TRBV11-3 to TRBJ2-1, with TRBD1 identical over 9 bases. Germline V gives CDR1 SGHNT, CDR2 YENEEA. The CDR3 runs to 15 residues. V shed 4 bases and J 8 bases; nucleotides not matched to a gene: 9.

The chain joins TRBV20-1 to TRBJ2-3, with a tentative D call TRBD2 (7 bases). There are 14 residues in the CDR3. The V gene lost 5 bases and the J gene lost 1 base, with 13 bases spanning the gap. CDR1 is DFQATT, CDR2 SNEGSKA, per germline (reference sequence). CDR3 DNA sequence: TGCAGTGCTCCTAGGGGGGGCCGCACAGATACGCAGTATTTT. The encoded protein is CSAPRGGRTDTQYF.

This clonotype was recorded a few times. This CDR3 is CATSDQGQIEETQYF. The CDR3 nucleotides are TGTGCCACCAGTGACCAGGGACAGATCGAAGAGACCCAGTACTTC. The V call is TRBV24-1, the J call TRBJ2-5, with 7 bases matching TRBD1. With V trimmed by 4 bases and J by 3 bases, 7 bases remained unmatched. This CDR3 contains 15 residues. Germline CDR1 and CDR2: KGHDR and SFDVKD.